This T cell receptor beta chain was profiled in a study of T cells after yellow fever vaccination. Findings and caveats of the study: Weaker, the secondary response had a peak occurring faster, on day 5 versus 15.

The CDR3 is 16 residues long. CDR1 is SGHTA, CDR2 FQGNSA, per germline. Trimming stripped 3 bases from V and 8 bases from J, with 20 bases between. This clonotype was seen repeatedly, ten times or more. Its antigen is as yet unknown. Universal primer sites and UMIs were introduced during 5'RACE template-switching synthesis of TCR cDNA. MiXCR, applied by TCRdb to the 5' RACE reads, yields one record per CDR3 protein. The table lists some 500,000 distinct CDR3 sequences, approximately 13% of them singletons, with more than 12% in the top ten. V is TRBV7-2 and J is TRBJ2-1; the D is unclear. The clonotype comes from a man aged 30-40 years who received the YFV17D yellow fever vaccine. The sequencing used PBMCs, collected on the day of the yellow fever booster vaccination. The CDR3 nucleotides are TGTGCCAGCAGCTTCGGTTATTCCCGAGGTGGTTATGAGCAGTTCTTC. As protein: CASSFGYSRGGYEQFF. The full variable domain, completed using reference TRBV7-2 and TRBJ2-1, is GAGVSQSPSNKVTEKGKDVELRCDPISGHTALYWYRQSLGQGLEFLIYFQGNSAPDKSGLPSDRFSAERTGGSVSTLTIQRTQQEDSAVYLCASSFGYSRGGYEQFFGPGTRLTVL.